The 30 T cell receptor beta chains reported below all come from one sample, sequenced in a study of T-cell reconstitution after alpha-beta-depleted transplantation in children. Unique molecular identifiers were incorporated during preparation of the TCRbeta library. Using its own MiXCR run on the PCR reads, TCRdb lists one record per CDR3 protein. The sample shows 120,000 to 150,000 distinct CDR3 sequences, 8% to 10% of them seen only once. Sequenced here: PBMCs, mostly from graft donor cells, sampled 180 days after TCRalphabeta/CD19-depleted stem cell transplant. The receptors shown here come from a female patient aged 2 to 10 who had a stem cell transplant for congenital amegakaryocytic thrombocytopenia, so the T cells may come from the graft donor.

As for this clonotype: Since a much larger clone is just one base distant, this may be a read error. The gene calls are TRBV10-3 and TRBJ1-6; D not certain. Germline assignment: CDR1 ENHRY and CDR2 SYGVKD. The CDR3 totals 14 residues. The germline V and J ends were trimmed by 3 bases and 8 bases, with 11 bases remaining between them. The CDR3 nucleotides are TGTGCCATCAGTGAAGCCTGGGGTGATTCACCCCTCCACTTT. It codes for CAISEAWGDSPLHF.

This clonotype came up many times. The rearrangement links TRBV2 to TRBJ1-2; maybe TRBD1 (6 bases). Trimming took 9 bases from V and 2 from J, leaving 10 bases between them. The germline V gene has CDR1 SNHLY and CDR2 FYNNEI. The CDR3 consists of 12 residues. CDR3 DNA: TGTGCCAGGGGGGGCAGAAACTATGGCTACACCTTC. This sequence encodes CARGGRNYGYTF.

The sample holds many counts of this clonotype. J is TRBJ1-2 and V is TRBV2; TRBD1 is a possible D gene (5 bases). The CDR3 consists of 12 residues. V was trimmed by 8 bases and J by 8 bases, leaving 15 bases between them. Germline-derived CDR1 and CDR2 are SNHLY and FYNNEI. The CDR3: CASFAGLEGYTF. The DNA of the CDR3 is TGTGCCAGCTTTGCAGGGTTGGAGGGCTACACCTTC.

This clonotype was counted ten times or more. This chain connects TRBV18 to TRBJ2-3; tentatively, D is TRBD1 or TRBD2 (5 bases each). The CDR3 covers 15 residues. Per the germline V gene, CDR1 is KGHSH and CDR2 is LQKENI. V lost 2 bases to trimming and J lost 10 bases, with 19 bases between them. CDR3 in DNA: TGTGCCAGCTCACCAGTGGCGGCATCCTCGGGGCCGCAGTATTTT. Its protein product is CASSPVAASSGPQYF.

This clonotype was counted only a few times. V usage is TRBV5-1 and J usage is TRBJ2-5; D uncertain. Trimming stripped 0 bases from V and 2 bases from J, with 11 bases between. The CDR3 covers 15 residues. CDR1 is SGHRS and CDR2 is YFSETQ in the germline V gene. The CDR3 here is CASSLAAATQETQYF. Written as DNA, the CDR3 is TGCGCCAGCAGCTTGGCGGCCGCCACTCAAGAGACCCAGTACTTC.

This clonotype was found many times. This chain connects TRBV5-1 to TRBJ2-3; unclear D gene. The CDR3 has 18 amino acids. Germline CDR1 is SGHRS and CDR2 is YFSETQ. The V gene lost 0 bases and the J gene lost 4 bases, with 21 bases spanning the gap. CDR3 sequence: CASSLVRWSRIRADTQYF. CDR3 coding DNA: TGCGCCAGCAGCTTGGTCCGTTGGTCTCGAATTCGAGCAGATACGCAGTATTTT.

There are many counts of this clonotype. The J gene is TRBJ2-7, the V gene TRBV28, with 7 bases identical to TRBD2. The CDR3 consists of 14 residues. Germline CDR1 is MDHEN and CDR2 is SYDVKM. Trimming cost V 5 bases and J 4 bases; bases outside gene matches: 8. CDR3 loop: CASSQLAVRYEQYF. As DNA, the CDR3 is TGTGCCAGCAGTCAGCTAGCGGTTAGATACGAGCAGTACTTC.

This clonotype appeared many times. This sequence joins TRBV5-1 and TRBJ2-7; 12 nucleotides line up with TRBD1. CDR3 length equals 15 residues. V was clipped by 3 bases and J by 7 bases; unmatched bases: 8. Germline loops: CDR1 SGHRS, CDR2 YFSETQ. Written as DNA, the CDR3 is TGCGCCAGCAGCTCGGGGGGGACAGGGGGCTGGGAGCAGTACTTC. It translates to CASSSGGTGGWEQYF.

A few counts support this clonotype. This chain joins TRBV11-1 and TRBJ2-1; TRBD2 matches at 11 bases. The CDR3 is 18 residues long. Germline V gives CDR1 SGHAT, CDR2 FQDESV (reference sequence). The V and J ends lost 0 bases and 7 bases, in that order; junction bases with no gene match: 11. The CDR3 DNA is TGTGCCAGCAGCTTAGCGCTTACTAGCGGGAGTGGAGGTAATGAGCAGTTCTTC. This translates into CASSLALTSGSGGNEQFF.

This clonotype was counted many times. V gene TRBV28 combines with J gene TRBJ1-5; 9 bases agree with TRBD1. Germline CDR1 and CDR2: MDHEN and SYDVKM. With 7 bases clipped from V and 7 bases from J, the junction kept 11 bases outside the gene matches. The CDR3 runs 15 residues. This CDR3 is CASTRTGEENQPQHF. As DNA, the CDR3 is TGTGCCAGCACCCGGACAGGGGAGGAAAACCAGCCCCAGCATTTT. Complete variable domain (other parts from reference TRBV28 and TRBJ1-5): DVKVTQSSRYLVKRTGEKVFLECVQDMDHENMFWYRQDPGLGLRLIYFSYDVKMKEKGDIPEGYSVSREKKERFSLILESASTNQTSMYLCASTRTGEENQPQHFGDGTRLSIL.

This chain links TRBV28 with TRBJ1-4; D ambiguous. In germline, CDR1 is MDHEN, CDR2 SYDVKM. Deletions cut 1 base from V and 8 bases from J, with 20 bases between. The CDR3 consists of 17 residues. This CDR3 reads CASSLYTETAGREKLFF. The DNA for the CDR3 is TGTGCCAGCAGTTTATACACGGAAACTGCCGGTCGGGAAAAACTGTTTTTT.

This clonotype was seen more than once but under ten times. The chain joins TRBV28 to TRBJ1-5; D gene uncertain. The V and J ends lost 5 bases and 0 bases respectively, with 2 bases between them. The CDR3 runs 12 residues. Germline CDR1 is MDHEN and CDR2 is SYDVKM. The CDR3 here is CASSDSNQPQHF. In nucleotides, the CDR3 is TGTGCCAGCAGTGATAGCAATCAGCCCCAGCATTTT.

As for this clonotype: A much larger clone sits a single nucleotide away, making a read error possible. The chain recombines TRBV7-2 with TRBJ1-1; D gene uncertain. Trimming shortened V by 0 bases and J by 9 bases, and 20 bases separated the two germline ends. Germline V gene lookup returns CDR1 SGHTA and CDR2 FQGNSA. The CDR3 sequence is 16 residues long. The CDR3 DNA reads TGTGCCAGCAGCTTAGCGTCCTCGACATGGAGGAGGAAAGCTTTCTTT. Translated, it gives CASSLASSTWRRKAFF.

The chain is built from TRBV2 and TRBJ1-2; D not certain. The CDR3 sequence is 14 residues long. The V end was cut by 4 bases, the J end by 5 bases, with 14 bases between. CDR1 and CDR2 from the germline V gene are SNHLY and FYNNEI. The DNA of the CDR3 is TGTGCCAGCAGTGTGCGGGAGGCCGATTATGGCTACACCTTC. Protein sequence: CASSVREADYGYTF.

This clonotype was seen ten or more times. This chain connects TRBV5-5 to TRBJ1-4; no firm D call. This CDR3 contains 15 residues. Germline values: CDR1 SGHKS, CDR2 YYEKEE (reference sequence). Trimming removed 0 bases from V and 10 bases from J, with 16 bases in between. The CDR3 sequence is CASSLDLREEGKLFF. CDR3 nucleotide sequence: TGTGCCAGCAGCTTGGACCTAAGGGAAGAGGGAAAACTGTTTTTT.

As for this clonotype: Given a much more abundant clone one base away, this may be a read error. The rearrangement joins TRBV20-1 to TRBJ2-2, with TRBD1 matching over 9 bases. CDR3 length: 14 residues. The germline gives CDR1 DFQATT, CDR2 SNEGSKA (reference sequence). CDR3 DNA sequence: TGCAGTGCCAAACAGGGGGCGAACACCGGGGAGCTGCTTTTT. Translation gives CSAKQGANTGELLF.

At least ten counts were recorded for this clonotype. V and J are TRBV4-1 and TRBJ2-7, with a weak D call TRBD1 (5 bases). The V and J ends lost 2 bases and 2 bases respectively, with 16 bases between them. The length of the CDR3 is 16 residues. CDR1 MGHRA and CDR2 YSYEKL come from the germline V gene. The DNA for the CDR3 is TGCGCCAGCAGCCAATACGTACCGACAGCACCCTACGAGCAGTACTTC. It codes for CASSQYVPTAPYEQYF.

CDR3 in amino acids: CASRLDRVYNEQFF. As DNA, the CDR3 is TGTGCCAGCAGGCTGGACAGGGTCTACAATGAGCAGTTCTTC. The chain employs TRBV7-2 and TRBJ2-1; 8 nucleotides line up with TRBD1. Germline V lookup: CDR1 SGHTA, CDR2 FQGNSA. This CDR3 has 14 residues. J was trimmed by 3 bases and V by 6 bases; bases with no gene match: 4.

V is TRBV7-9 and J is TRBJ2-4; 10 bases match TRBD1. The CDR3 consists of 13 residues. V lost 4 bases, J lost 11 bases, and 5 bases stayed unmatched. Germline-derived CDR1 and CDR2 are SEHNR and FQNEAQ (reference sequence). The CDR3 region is CASSSHGTGVQYF. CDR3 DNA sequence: TGTGCCAGCAGCTCCCATGGGACAGGGGTTCAGTACTTC. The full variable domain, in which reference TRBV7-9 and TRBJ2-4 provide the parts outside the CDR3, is DTGVSQNPRHKITKRGQNVTFRCDPISEHNRLYWYRQTLGQGPEFLTYFQNEAQLEKSRLLSDRFSAERPKGSFSTLEIQRTEQGDSAMYLCASSSHGTGVQYFGAGTRLSVL.

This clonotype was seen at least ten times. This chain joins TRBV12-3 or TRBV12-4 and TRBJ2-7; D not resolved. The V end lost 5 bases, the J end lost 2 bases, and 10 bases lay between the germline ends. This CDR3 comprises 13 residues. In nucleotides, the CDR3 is TGTGCCAGCAGTCAGACACCAGCCTACGAGCAGTACTTC. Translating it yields CASSQTPAYEQYF.

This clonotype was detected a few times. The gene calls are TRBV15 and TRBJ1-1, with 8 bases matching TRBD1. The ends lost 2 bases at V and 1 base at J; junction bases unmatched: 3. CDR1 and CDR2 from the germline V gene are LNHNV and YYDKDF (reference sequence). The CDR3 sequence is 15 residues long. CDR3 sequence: CATSRNGQGNTEAFF. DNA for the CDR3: TGTGCCACCAGCAGAAATGGACAGGGGAACACTGAAGCTTTCTTT.

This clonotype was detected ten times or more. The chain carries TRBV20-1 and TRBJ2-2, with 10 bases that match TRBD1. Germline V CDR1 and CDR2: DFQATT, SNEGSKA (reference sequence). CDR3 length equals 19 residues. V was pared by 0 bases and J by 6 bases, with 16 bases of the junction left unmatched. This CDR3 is CSARDKGGTGVLLPGELFF. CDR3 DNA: TGCAGTGCTAGAGATAAAGGGGGGACAGGGGTCTTATTACCCGGGGAGCTGTTTTTT.

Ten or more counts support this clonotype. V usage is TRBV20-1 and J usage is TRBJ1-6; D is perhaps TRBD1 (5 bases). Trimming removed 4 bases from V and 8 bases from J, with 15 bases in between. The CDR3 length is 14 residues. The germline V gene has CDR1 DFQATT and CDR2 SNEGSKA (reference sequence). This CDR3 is CSANNRHPDSPLHF. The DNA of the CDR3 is TGCAGTGCTAATAACAGGCATCCGGATTCACCCCTCCACTTT.

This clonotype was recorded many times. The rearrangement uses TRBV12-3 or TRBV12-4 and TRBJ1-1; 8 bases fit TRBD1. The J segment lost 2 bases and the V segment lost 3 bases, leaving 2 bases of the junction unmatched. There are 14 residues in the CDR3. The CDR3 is CASSLGQANTEAFF. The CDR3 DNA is TGTGCCAGCAGTTTGGGACAGGCTAACACTGAAGCTTTCTTT.

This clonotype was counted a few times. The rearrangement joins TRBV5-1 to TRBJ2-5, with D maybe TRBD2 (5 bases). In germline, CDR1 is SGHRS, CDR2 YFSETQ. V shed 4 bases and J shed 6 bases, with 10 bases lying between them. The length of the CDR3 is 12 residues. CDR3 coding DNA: TGCGCCAGCAGCCCCCCGGGGAAGACCCAGTACTTC. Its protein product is CASSPPGKTQYF.

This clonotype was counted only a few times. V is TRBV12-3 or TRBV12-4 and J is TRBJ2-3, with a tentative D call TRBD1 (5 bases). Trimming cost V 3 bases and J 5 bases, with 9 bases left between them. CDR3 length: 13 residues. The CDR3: CASSLARGDTQYF. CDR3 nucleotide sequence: TGTGCCAGCAGTTTGGCTAGGGGAGATACGCAGTATTTT.

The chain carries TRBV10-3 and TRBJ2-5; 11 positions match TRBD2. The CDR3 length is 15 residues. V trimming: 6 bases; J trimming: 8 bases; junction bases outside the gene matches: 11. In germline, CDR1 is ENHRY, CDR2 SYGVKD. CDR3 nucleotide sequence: TGTGCCATCAGCTTGAAACTAGCGGGAGTTAATACCCAGTACTTC. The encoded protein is CAISLKLAGVNTQYF.

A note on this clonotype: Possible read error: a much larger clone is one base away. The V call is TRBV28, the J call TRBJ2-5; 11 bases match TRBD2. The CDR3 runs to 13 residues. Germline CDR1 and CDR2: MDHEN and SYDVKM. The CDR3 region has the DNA TGTGCCAGCAGACCGGGACTAGCGGAGACCAAGTACTTC. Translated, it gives CASRPGLAETKYF.

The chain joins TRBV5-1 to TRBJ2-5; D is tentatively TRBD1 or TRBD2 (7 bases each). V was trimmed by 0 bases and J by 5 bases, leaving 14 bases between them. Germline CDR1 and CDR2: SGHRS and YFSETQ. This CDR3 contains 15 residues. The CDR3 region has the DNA TGCGCCAGCAGCTTGGGCCAGGGGGGGGCCGAGACCCAGTACTTC. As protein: CASSLGQGGAETQYF.

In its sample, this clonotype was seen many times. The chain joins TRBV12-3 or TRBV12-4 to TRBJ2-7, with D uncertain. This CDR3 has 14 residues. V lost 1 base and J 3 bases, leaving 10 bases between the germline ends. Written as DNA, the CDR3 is TGTGCCAGCAGTTTAGGATCGGGCCACTACGAGCAGTACTTC. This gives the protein CASSLGSGHYEQYF.